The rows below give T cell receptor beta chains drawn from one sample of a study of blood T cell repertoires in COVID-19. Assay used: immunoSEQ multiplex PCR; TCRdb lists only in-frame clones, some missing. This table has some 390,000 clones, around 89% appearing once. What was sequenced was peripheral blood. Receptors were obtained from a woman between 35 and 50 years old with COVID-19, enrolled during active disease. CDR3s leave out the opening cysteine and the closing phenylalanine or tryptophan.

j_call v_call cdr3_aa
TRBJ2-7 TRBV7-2 ASSSPVLYEQY
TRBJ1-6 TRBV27 ASSWDSGQGGPLH
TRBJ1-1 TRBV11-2 ASSLGAGNTEAF
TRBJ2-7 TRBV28 ASSLFTISGSAPYEQY
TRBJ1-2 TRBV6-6 ASSPDRGALYGYT
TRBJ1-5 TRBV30 AWAQGVGNQPQH
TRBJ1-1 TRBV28 ASRLRGQAF
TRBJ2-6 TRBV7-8 ASSSPTGGPGANVLT
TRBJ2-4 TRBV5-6 ASSPTGVQNIQY
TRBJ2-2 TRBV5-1 ASSLTLAGNTGELF
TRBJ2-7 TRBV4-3 ASSRTSGRAYEQY
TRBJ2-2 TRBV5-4 ASSLPTGDTGELF
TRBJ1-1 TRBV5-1 ASSLDPGTEAF